This T cell receptor (beta chain) is drawn from a study of T cells after posttransplantation cyclophosphamide. Study-level findings and limits: Tissue-infiltrating T cells from skin or gut overlapped little with blood T cells. Later post-transplant blood repertoires were often dominated by donor CD8+ memory clones.

A marrow graft followed busulfan-fludarabine conditioning, with cyclophosphamide on days +3 and +4. In this sample, this clone turned up once. Its antigen is not known. Germline V gene data show CDR1 as SGHVS and CDR2 as FNYEAQ. V lost 5 bases, J lost 3 bases, and 5 bases stayed unmatched. The CDR3 contains 15 residues. Data came from immunoSEQ multiplex PCR; TCRdb stores just in-frame clones and leaves some out. This table has 5,500 to 7,000 clones, 70% to 85% appearing once. This sequence originates from a male patient aged 45 to 59 who received an allogeneic stem cell transplant from a related donor and was CMV-positive. The graft donor may have given rise to some T cells. Specimen: CD4+ T cells sorted from blood, collected roughly 340 days after allogeneic stem cell transplant with posttransplant cyclophosphamide. This chain joins TRBV7-6 and TRBJ2-7; 12 bases match TRBD2. The CDR3 DNA reads as TGTGCCAGCAGCCTAACGACTAGCGGGAGCTACGAGCAGTACTTC. It is translated as CASSLTTSGSYEQYF. The whole variable domain, remainder taken from reference TRBV7-6 and TRBJ2-7, is GAGVSQSPRYKVTKRGQDVALRCDPISGHVSLYWYRQALGQGPEFLTYFNYEAQQDKSGLPNDRFSAERPEGSISTLTIQRTEQRDSAMYRCASSLTTSGSYEQYFGPGTRLTVT.